The 8 T cell receptor beta chains in this list originate from one sample, sequenced in a study of cytotoxic CD8 clonotypes in ibrutinib-treated CLL. Assay: immunoSEQ multiplex PCR; the TCRdb copy retains only in-frame clones and omits some. In the table there are about 140,000 clones, roughly 90% of which are singletons. The sequences come from PBMCs, collected after 12 months of ibrutinib treatment. The source of these receptors is a human donor with chronic lymphocytic leukemia.

The V call is TRBV11-3, the J call TRBJ2-7, with 10 bases lining up with TRBD1. The V gene's germline CDR1 is SGHNT and CDR2 YENEEA. The CDR3 is made up of 16 amino acids. The trim removed 5 bases at V and 3 bases at J, leaving 10 bases unmatched. In DNA form, the CDR3 reads TGTGCCAGCAGCCCCCCAGGGGGGACAGGGGACTACGAGCAGTACTTC. As protein: CASSPPGGTGDYEQYF.

The rearrangement uses TRBV19 and TRBJ2-6; no firm D call. Looked up from germline, CDR1 is LNHDA and CDR2 is SQIVND (reference sequence). V was clipped by 2 bases and J by 8 bases, with 7 bases between them. The CDR3 contains 13 residues. CDR3 region: CASSIRAPNVLTF. In DNA, the CDR3 is TGTGCCAGTAGTATACGGGCGCCCAACGTCCTGACTTTC. The full variable domain, with the rest looked up from reference TRBV19 and TRBJ2-6, is DGGITQSPKYLFRKEGQNVTLSCEQNLNHDAMYWYRQDPGQGLRLIYYSQIVNDFQKGDIAEGYSVSREKKESFPLTVTSAQKNPTAFYLCASSIRAPNVLTFGAGSRLTVL.

For the CDR3, the DNA is TGTGCCAGCAGTGAGATACAGGGGAGCCAAGAGACCCAGTACTTC. This encodes CASSEIQGSQETQYF. The chain carries TRBV2 and TRBJ2-5; 7 nucleotides align to TRBD1. This CDR3 comprises 15 residues. CDR1 is SNHLY and CDR2 is FYNNEI in the germline V gene. V was clipped by 3 bases and J by 1 base; unmatched bases: 5.

The chain links TRBV29-1 to TRBJ2-7; D remains ambiguous. Germline V gene lookup returns CDR1 SQVTM and CDR2 ANQGSEA. V was cut by 0 bases and J by 0 bases, with 6 bases left in between. This CDR3 comprises 13 residues. The CDR3 region is CSVEEDISYEQYF. CDR3 DNA: TGCAGCGTTGAAGAAGACATCTCCTACGAGCAGTACTTC.

J is TRBJ2-7 and V is TRBV10-3, with 14 bases aligning to TRBD2. Germline CDR1 is ENHRY and CDR2 is SYGVKD. The ends lost 6 bases at V and 9 bases at J; junction bases unmatched: 4. The CDR3 covers 13 residues. CDR3 in amino acids: CAIRGTSGSSQYF. CDR3 bases: TGTGCCATCAGGGGGACTAGCGGGAGTTCGCAGTACTTC.

V and J are TRBV29-1 and TRBJ1-5, with 7 bases lining up with TRBD1. The germline V gene encodes CDR1 SQVTM and CDR2 ANQGSEA. This CDR3 has 12 residues. Unmatched junction bases numbered 8, after V lost 7 bases and J lost 8 bases. CDR3 nucleotides: TGCAGCGCCAGACAGGGAGAGGAGCCCCAGCATTTT. Translating it yields CSARQGEEPQHF.

This chain joins TRBV28 and TRBJ2-1; D remains unclear. V lost 6 bases and J 6 bases, leaving 9 bases between the germline ends. The V gene's germline CDR1 is MDHEN and CDR2 SYDVKM. CDR3 length: 12 residues. CDR3 amino acids: CASSVPPNEQFF. As DNA, the CDR3 is TGTGCCAGCAGCGTCCCCCCCAATGAGCAGTTCTTC.

The chain couples TRBV7-9 to TRBJ2-5; perhaps TRBD2 as D (6 bases). The CDR3 totals 16 residues. V was cut by 5 bases and J by 4 bases, with 20 bases left in between. Looked up from germline, CDR1 is SEHNR and CDR2 is FQNEAQ (reference sequence). The CDR3 DNA reads as TGTGCCAGCAGCCCCCCCGGCGCGGGAATTGTAGAGACCCAGTACTTC. This translates into CASSPPGAGIVETQYF.